What follows are 9 T cell receptor beta chains derived from one specimen sequenced in a study of blood T cell repertoires in COVID-19. Some clones are missing from TCRdb's copy, which holds only in-frame ones; the method was immunoSEQ multiplex PCR. This table holds around 94,000 clones, roughly four fifths found once. The sequenced material came from peripheral blood. These receptor sequences come from a man between 35 and 55 years old with active or convalescent COVID-19.

This sequence joins TRBV9 and TRBJ1-6; TRBD1 matches at 7 bases. J gave up 9 bases and V 3 bases, and 9 bases lay outside the gene matches. Germline V CDR1 and CDR2: SGDLS, YYNGEE. The CDR3 length is 15 residues. CDR3 sequence (DNA): TGTGCCAGCAGCGGGGGACAGCCCCAAGGTTCACCCCTCCACTTT. This encodes CASSGGQPQGSPLHF.

The genes are TRBV7-9 and TRBJ2-1, with TRBD1 as a possible D gene (5 bases). Germline lookup yields CDR1 SEHNR and CDR2 FQNEAQ (reference sequence). Trimming pared 1 base from V and 6 bases from J, leaving 7 bases between. The CDR3 runs 13 residues. CDR3: CASSLGGINEQFF. As DNA, the CDR3 is TGTGCCAGCAGCTTAGGGGGCATCAATGAGCAGTTCTTC.

This chain joins TRBV7-9 and TRBJ2-5; D is perhaps TRBD1 (5 bases). The CDR3 loop spans 15 amino acids. Between the trimmed V and J ends, which lost 2 bases and 5 bases, there was a span of 15 bases. Germline CDR1 SEHNR, CDR2 FQNEAQ (reference sequence). CDR3 in DNA: TGTGCCAGCAGCTTACCTATGACAGTGTGGGAGACCCAGTACTTC. Protein product: CASSLPMTVWETQYF.

The V gene is TRBV9, the J gene TRBJ1-2; 8 nucleotides agree with TRBD1. V shed 0 bases, J shed 4 bases, and the junction held 5 bases outside the gene matches. The CDR3 is 15 amino acids. From germline, CDR1 is SGDLS and CDR2 YYNGEE. In DNA form, the CDR3 reads TGTGCCAGCAGCGTAGCGGCAGGGGGCCCCTATGGCTACACCTTC. Protein sequence: CASSVAAGGPYGYTF.

This clone was observed a single time. The V call is TRBV12-5, the J call TRBJ2-7; TRBD1 agrees at 7 bases. V lost 6 bases and J lost 3; bases outside the gene matches: 5. This CDR3 is built from 13 residues. Germline assignment: CDR1 LGHNT and CDR2 FRNRAP. This chain's CDR3 is CASGWGTDYEQYF. The CDR3 DNA sequence: TGTGCTAGTGGCTGGGGGACAGACTACGAGCAGTACTTC.

V gene TRBV3-1 (or the pseudogene TRBV3-2) combines with J gene TRBJ1-2; a possible D gene is TRBD1 (5 bases). V lost 1 base and J 4 bases, leaving 13 bases between the germline ends. This CDR3 is 15 amino acids long. Germline V CDR1 and CDR2: LGHDT, YNNKEL (reference sequence). The CDR3 region is CASSQAGGTGYGYTF. CDR3 in DNA: TGTGCCAGCAGCCAAGCGGGAGGGACTGGCTATGGCTACACCTTC.

The chain recombines TRBV6-6 with TRBJ2-1, with TRBD1 matching 8 bases. V shed 4 bases, J shed 9 bases, and the junction held 5 bases outside the gene matches. The CDR3 totals 13 residues. Germline CDR1 is MNHNY and CDR2 is SVGAGI (reference sequence). The chain's CDR3 is CASSFRQGSEQFF. Written as DNA, the CDR3 is TGTGCCAGCAGTTTCCGACAGGGGTCTGAGCAGTTCTTC.

V and J are TRBV30 and TRBJ2-5; 13 bases match TRBD2. J lost 5 bases, V lost 3 bases, and 6 bases had no gene match. The CDR3 is made up of 15 amino acids. CDR1 is GTSNPN and CDR2 is SVGIG in the germline V gene (reference sequence). The CDR3 nucleotides are TGTGCCTGGAGAGAACTAGCGGGGGGGCCCGAGACCCAGTACTTC. Protein product: CAWRELAGGPETQYF. Looking up the rest from reference TRBV30 and TRBJ2-5 gives the full variable domain: SQTIHQWPATLVQPVGSPLSLECTVEGTSNPNLYWYRQAAGRGLQLLFYSVGIGQISSEVPQNLSASRPQDRQFILSSKKLLLSDSGFYLCAWRELAGGPETQYFGPGTRLLVL.

V is TRBV2 and J is TRBJ1-3; perhaps TRBD1 as D (5 bases). The CDR3 spans 14 residues. Trimming removed 5 bases from V and 4 bases from J, with 12 bases in between. CDR1 and CDR2 from the germline V gene are SNHLY and FYNNEI. The CDR3 loop is CASSLGRDGNTIYF. The CDR3 nucleotides read TGTGCCAGCAGTTTGGGGCGGGACGGAAACACCATATATTTT.